Listed below are T cell receptor beta chains from one sample, sequenced in a study of T cell responses to AZD1222 COVID-19 vaccine. TCRdb's table, derived via immunoSEQ multiplex PCR, lists solely in-frame clones and lacks some. The sample lists fewer than 130,000 clones; about 87% were seen once. Material: peripheral blood, obtained 28 days after the second AZD1222 dose. Every receptor here comes from an adult who received the AZD1222 COVID-19 vaccine. CDR3s include the opening cysteine and the closing phenylalanine or tryptophan. Fields, in order: D gene, clone size, J gene, V gene, CDR3 DNA, CDR3 protein. A D gene is named only where the DNA matches it firmly. Rows may omit the clone size; those that give it use once, few, many or a size class.

d_gene: TRBD1
abundance: -
j_gene: TRBJ1-2
v_gene: TRBV19
CDR3nt: TGTGCCAGTAGTTCCAACGGACAGGGAGGAGGAGGCTACACCTTC
CDR3aa: CASSSNGQGGGGYTF

d_gene: -
abundance: -
j_gene: TRBJ1-5
v_gene: TRBV19
CDR3nt: TGTGCCAGTAGGGGTCCGCAGACGAATCAGCCCCAGCATTTT
CDR3aa: CASRGPQTNQPQHF

d_gene: TRBD1
abundance: -
j_gene: TRBJ1-1
v_gene: TRBV5-1
CDR3nt: TGCGCCAGCAGCTTTCAGGGGGACACTGAAGCTTTCTTT
CDR3aa: CASSFQGDTEAFF

d_gene: -
abundance: -
j_gene: TRBJ1-5
v_gene: TRBV7-2
CDR3nt: TGTGCCAGCAGCTTAGTGCGACAGCCCCAGCATTTT
CDR3aa: CASSLVRQPQHF

d_gene: -
abundance: -
j_gene: TRBJ2-7
v_gene: TRBV7-9
CDR3nt: TGTGCCAGCAGCAGCTCGGGGGGCCGCGAGCAGTACTTC
CDR3aa: CASSSSGGREQYF

d_gene: TRBD2
abundance: -
j_gene: TRBJ2-7
v_gene: TRBV13
CDR3nt: TGTGCCAGCCAGCGGGGACTTACTTACGAGCAGTACTTC
CDR3aa: CASQRGLTYEQYF

d_gene: TRBD2
abundance: -
j_gene: TRBJ2-5
v_gene: TRBV18
CDR3nt: TGTGCCAGCTCACCAATGGAAAGCGGGGATGGGGAGACCCAGTACTTC
CDR3aa: CASSPMESGDGETQYF

d_gene: TRBD1
abundance: once
j_gene: TRBJ1-2
v_gene: TRBV5-5
CDR3nt: TGTGCCAGCAGCTTGGGGCGACAGGGAAACTATGGCTACACCTTC
CDR3aa: CASSLGRQGNYGYTF

d_gene: -
abundance: -
j_gene: TRBJ2-2
v_gene: TRBV18
CDR3nt: TGTGCCAGCTCAACAGCTAGCGCGAACACCGGGGAGCTGTTTTTT
CDR3aa: CASSTASANTGELFF

d_gene: -
abundance: few
j_gene: TRBJ1-6
v_gene: TRBV29-1
CDR3nt: TGCAGCGTTGCGTTGAACTCGAACTCACCCCTCCACTTT
CDR3aa: CSVALNSNSPLHF

d_gene: -
abundance: -
j_gene: TRBJ1-1
v_gene: TRBV23-1
CDR3nt: TGCGCCAGCAGTCGATCGACAGCGAACACTGAAGCTTTCTTT
CDR3aa: CASSRSTANTEAFF

d_gene: -
abundance: -
j_gene: TRBJ2-2
v_gene: TRBV28
CDR3nt: TGTGCCAGCAGCTCGACAGGAGGTCTCGCGAACACCGGGGAGCTGTTTTTT
CDR3aa: CASSSTGGLANTGELFF

d_gene: TRBD1
abundance: -
j_gene: TRBJ2-7
v_gene: TRBV12-3/TRBV12-4
CDR3nt: TGTGCCAGCAGAAAACAGGGGGCCGAAGAGCAGTACTTC
CDR3aa: CASRKQGAEEQYF

d_gene: -
abundance: -
j_gene: TRBJ2-6
v_gene: TRBV6-1
CDR3nt: TGTGCCAGCAGTGAAGTTCGGGGGCTTGGGGCCAACGTCCTGACTTTC
CDR3aa: CASSEVRGLGANVLTF

d_gene: TRBD2
abundance: -
j_gene: TRBJ2-1
v_gene: TRBV28
CDR3nt: TGTGCCAGCAGTTTACGGACTAGCGGGAGAGACGAGCAGTTCTTC
CDR3aa: CASSLRTSGRDEQFF

d_gene: -
abundance: -
j_gene: TRBJ1-2
v_gene: TRBV7-2
CDR3nt: TGTGCCAGCAGCTTATACGGGGGCCCGGCCCGCTATGGCTACACCTTC
CDR3aa: CASSLYGGPARYGYTF

d_gene: TRBD1
abundance: -
j_gene: TRBJ1-5
v_gene: TRBV28
CDR3nt: TGTGCCAGCAGGAAACAGGGGTATCAGCCCCAGCATTTT
CDR3aa: CASRKQGYQPQHF

d_gene: TRBD1
abundance: -
j_gene: TRBJ1-2
v_gene: TRBV7-9
CDR3nt: TGTGCCAGCAGCCAAACAGGGGATTACTATGGCTACACCTTC
CDR3aa: CASSQTGDYYGYTF

d_gene: -
abundance: -
j_gene: TRBJ2-2
v_gene: TRBV6-5
CDR3nt: TGTGCCAGCACCCCTTCGGGGCGGCGCGGGGAGCTGTTTTTT
CDR3aa: CASTPSGRRGELFF

d_gene: -
abundance: -
j_gene: TRBJ2-7
v_gene: TRBV7-9
CDR3nt: TGTGCCAGCAGCTTAGCGGAGGGGGGAGGGTACGAGCAGTACTTC
CDR3aa: CASSLAEGGGYEQYF

d_gene: -
abundance: -
j_gene: TRBJ1-2
v_gene: TRBV5-4
CDR3nt: TGTGCCAGCAGCCCGGATCCCAGATCTAACTATGGCTACACCTTC
CDR3aa: CASSPDPRSNYGYTF

d_gene: -
abundance: -
j_gene: TRBJ1-3
v_gene: TRBV5-1
CDR3nt: TGCGCCAGCAGCTTGTCACCCTACGGAAACACCATATATTTT
CDR3aa: CASSLSPYGNTIYF

d_gene: TRBD2
abundance: -
j_gene: TRBJ2-3
v_gene: TRBV5-4
CDR3nt: TGTGCCAGCAGCACCGGGACTAGTCCAGATACGCAGTATTTT
CDR3aa: CASSTGTSPDTQYF

d_gene: TRBD2
abundance: once
j_gene: TRBJ2-3
v_gene: TRBV4-1
CDR3nt: TGCGCCAGCAGCCAAAACCCCAAACTAGCGGGAGAAACAGATACGCAGTATTTT
CDR3aa: CASSQNPKLAGETDTQYF

d_gene: TRBD1
abundance: -
j_gene: TRBJ1-3
v_gene: TRBV5-3
CDR3nt: TGTGCCAGAAGCTTCTGGGGGGGACAGGATATCAAGAGCTCTGGAAACACCATATATTTT
CDR3aa: CARSFWGGQDIKSSGNTIYF

d_gene: -
abundance: -
j_gene: TRBJ2-7
v_gene: TRBV4-1
CDR3nt: TGCGCCAGCAGCCAACAGAGTACCGGTTCCTACGAGCAGTACTTC
CDR3aa: CASSQQSTGSYEQYF

d_gene: TRBD1
abundance: -
j_gene: TRBJ2-7
v_gene: TRBV4-1
CDR3nt: TGCGCCAGCAGCCTTGTTCCGGGACAGTTCTACGAGCAGTACTTC
CDR3aa: CASSLVPGQFYEQYF

d_gene: TRBD2
abundance: -
j_gene: TRBJ2-1
v_gene: TRBV18
CDR3nt: TGTGCCAGCTCACCTCGGACTAGCGGGGGGGCGTATGAGGAGCAGTTCTTC
CDR3aa: CASSPRTSGGAYEEQFF

d_gene: TRBD1
abundance: -
j_gene: TRBJ2-1
v_gene: TRBV27
CDR3nt: TGTGCCAGCAGTTCGGGACAGGGCGGCTCCTACAATGAGCAGTTCTTC
CDR3aa: CASSSGQGGSYNEQFF

d_gene: TRBD1
abundance: -
j_gene: TRBJ1-5
v_gene: TRBV6-5
CDR3nt: TGTGCCAGCGTGAGGGGGACAGGGGGCATTCAGCCCCAGCATTTT
CDR3aa: CASVRGTGGIQPQHF

d_gene: -
abundance: -
j_gene: TRBJ1-2
v_gene: TRBV5-1
CDR3nt: TGCGCCAGCAGCTTGCAAGGGAGGGATGGCTACACCTTC
CDR3aa: CASSLQGRDGYTF

d_gene: -
abundance: -
j_gene: TRBJ2-3
v_gene: TRBV6-5
CDR3nt: TGTGCCAGCAGTTCCATACAAGGGACGCAGTATTTT
CDR3aa: CASSSIQGTQYF

d_gene: -
abundance: -
j_gene: TRBJ1-2
v_gene: TRBV11-1
CDR3nt: TGTGCCAGCAGCTTAGCCCCAGGCTGGGACTATGGCTACACCTTC
CDR3aa: CASSLAPGWDYGYTF

d_gene: -
abundance: -
j_gene: TRBJ2-5
v_gene: TRBV6-5
CDR3nt: TGTGCCACTACAATTGCCCCCTCGGAGACCCAGTACTTC
CDR3aa: CATTIAPSETQYF

d_gene: -
abundance: once
j_gene: TRBJ2-1
v_gene: TRBV6-5
CDR3nt: TGTGCCAGCAGGCTTGGGCCCCAGGGGAGGCAGTTCTTC
CDR3aa: CASRLGPQGRQFF

d_gene: -
abundance: -
j_gene: TRBJ2-3
v_gene: TRBV10-3
CDR3nt: TGTGCCATCAGTGAGTTGGCAGATACGCAGTATTTT
CDR3aa: CAISELADTQYF

d_gene: -
abundance: -
j_gene: TRBJ2-5
v_gene: TRBV2
CDR3nt: TGTGCCAGCAGCCGACAGAGTCCTCAAGAGACCCAGTACTTC
CDR3aa: CASSRQSPQETQYF